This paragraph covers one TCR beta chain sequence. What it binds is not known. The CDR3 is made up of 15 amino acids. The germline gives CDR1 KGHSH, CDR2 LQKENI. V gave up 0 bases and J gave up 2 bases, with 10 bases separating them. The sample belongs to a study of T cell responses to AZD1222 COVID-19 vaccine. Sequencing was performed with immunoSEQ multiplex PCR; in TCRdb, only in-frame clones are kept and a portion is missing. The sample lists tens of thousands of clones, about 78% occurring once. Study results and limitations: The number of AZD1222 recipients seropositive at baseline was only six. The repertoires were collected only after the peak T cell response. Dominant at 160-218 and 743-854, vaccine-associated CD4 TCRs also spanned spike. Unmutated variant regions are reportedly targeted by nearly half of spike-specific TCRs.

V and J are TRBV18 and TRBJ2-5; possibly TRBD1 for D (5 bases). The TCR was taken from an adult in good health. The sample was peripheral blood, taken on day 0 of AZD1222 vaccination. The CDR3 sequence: CASSPPLPGQETQYF. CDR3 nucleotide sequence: TGTGCCAGCTCACCACCTCTTCCAGGGCAAGAGACCCAGTACTTC.